What follows describes a single TCR beta chain. In terms of age and location, participants ranged from roughly 18 to 89 years and lived in about two dozen US areas. Participants had their cohort set by participant-reported clinical history. These data belong to a study of blood T cell repertoires in COVID-19. Study context: Both acute and convalescent COVID-19 samples were obtained from the United States, Italy and Spain. Nucleic acid was either cDNA or gDNA, and it came from T cells, B-cell-depleted T cells, or PBMCs.

Assay: immunoSEQ multiplex PCR; the TCRdb copy retains only in-frame clones and omits some. The data contain 250,000 to 400,000 clones, more than 70% of them singletons. This receptor was identified in a woman aged 25 to 39 who had recovered from COVID-19. The sample consisted of PBMCs or T cells enriched from blood (not recorded which).

For the CDR3, the DNA is TGTGCCACCGACGCGGGGGTACACTATGGCTACACCTTC. This translates into CATDAGVHYGYTF. This chain joins TRBV28 and TRBJ1-2; possible D gene TRBD1, 5 bases. Trimming pared 10 bases from V and 3 bases from J, leaving 15 bases between. Germline assignment: CDR1 MDHEN and CDR2 SYDVKM. CDR3 size: 13 residues.